Detailed here is one T cell receptor (beta chain). Its antigen is currently not known. No quality values exist for individual bases; no much larger clone is one base distant. Libraries were built with the immunoSEQ multiplex PCR assay. Approximately 100,000 TCR templates per sample were assayed on the deep sequencing platform. Genomic DNA extracted from sorted T cells was the material used for TCRbeta CDR3 sequencing. As for the authors' bioinformatics: The R programming language was used for clonal analysis of the TCRbeta CDR3 data. Comparing unstimulated samples against CFSE-low samples taken after the reaction was how alloreactive CD4+ and CD8+ clones were defined. Alloreactive CD4+ clones were assigned to regulatory or non-regulatory origin by matching sequences to sorted unstimulated Treg and non-Treg repertoires. Here the immuneACCESS table is served through TCRdb, limited to in-frame sequences with V and J called. Missing clones are a known gap in these copies; in checked studies unresolved V genes cover under half, and the rest lacks a known reason. The V and J calls and clone size are taken from that table; D and trimming were inferred from the DNA. The sample records some 46,000 clones, 93% of which are singletons. Roughly 17% of the sample is in the top ten clones.

These data come from a study of siplizumab effects on memory and regulatory T cells (dated by TCRdb to between 2017 and 2020). In the study overall: The study examined how the anti-CD2 antibody siplizumab affects alloreactive T-cell subsets in allogeneic mixed lymphocyte reactions built from human PBMCs.

Sorted unstimulated T cells and proliferating T cells recovered from mixed lymphocyte reactions were subjected to TCRbeta CDR3 sequencing. Fresh whole blood from approximately 10 HLA-typed healthy donors was used to isolate PBMCs. Via the germline V gene (reference sequence), CDR1 is SGHNT and CDR2 YYREEE. The CDR3 runs 13 residues from the cysteine to the phenylalanine. Here the CDR3 DNA is all that survives: 39 bases in frame from base 1. V sheds 0 bases and J sheds 3 bases, leaving 7 bases between their ends. What the study reported, not specific to this receptor: Among mappable alloreactive CD4+ clones, the Treg-derived fraction averaged approximately 63% with siplizumab versus about 25% in control reactions. About 75-96% of proliferating CD4+ or CD8+ clones could not be given a naive or memory phenotype. Siplizumab significantly lowered the cumulative frequency of alloreactive sequences that could be traced to unstimulated CD4+ memory T cells. Whether proliferating Tregs from siplizumab cultures actually had suppressive function was not functionally confirmed. Unstimulated naive T cells appeared to be more diverse than memory T cells, and naive cells seemed to make a substantial contribution to the alloresponse. Because sequences at frequencies below about 10^-5 were poorly captured, only a minor fraction of alloreactive clones could be mapped back to unstimulated subsets.

Sequencing used CD8+ T cells sorted from blood. The chain joins TRBV5-4 to TRBJ2-7, with the D gene not clear enough to name. The receptor comes from a human donor in good health. The sequence in DNA is TGTGCCAGCAGCTTGGCACCCCTCTACGAGCAGTACTTC. Protein translation: CASSLAPLYEQYF.